This T cell receptor beta chain was sequenced in a study of T-cell memory formation after mild COVID-19. Study context: Largely, TCR clusters stayed within a single donor.

Researchers used 5'RACE with constant-segment primers to make TCR alpha and TCR beta cDNA libraries that carry sample barcodes and UMIs. TCRdb ran MiXCR on the 5' RACE reads and lists one entry per CDR3 protein. The repertoire holds about 180,000 distinct CDR3 sequences, with 15% to 20% as singletons. Study-level findings and limits: The study found contracting CD4+ clones mainly in CM and EM and contracting CD8+ clones in EMRA. Some clones that responded turned up in pre-infection memory, which suggests that cross-reactive memory joined in.

In the case of this clonotype: Its target is unknown.

Germline CDR1 and CDR2: SGHRS and YFSETQ. This CDR3 spans 14 amino acids. Trimming took off 4 bases at V and 5 bases at J, with 16 bases between the two ends. This receptor was identified in an adult woman who had mild COVID-19 (a few samples of this study predate the infection). Cell type and time point are not known. The source material was PBMCs or a T cell subset sorted from them (not recorded which). The genes are TRBV5-1 and TRBJ2-7; possibly TRBD1 for D (5 bases). CDR3 coding DNA: TGCGCCAGCAGCCCGACAGCCTCCCTAAACGAGCAGTACTTC. Residues: CASSPTASLNEQYF.